The 4 T cell receptor beta chains presented below share a single source sample, sequenced in a study of blood T cell repertoires in COVID-19 (dated by TCRdb to 2018 to 2020). Library creation used the immunoSEQ multiplex PCR assay. TCRdb re-hosts the immuneACCESS table, in-frame sequences only. Its copies lack some clones; in the studies checked, an unresolved V gene accounts for under half of them, and the cause for the rest is not known. The sample table contains around 65,000 clones; only one count was recorded for approximately 83% of them. Approximately 14% of the sample lies in the top ten. The sequencing sample was made of peripheral blood. These receptors all come from a human donor in a cohort sampled during active COVID-19.

The chain joins TRBV7-6 to TRBJ1-3; TRBD1 matches at 10 bases. Per germline, CDR1 SGHVS and CDR2 FNYEAQ. The trim removed 5 bases at V and 7 bases at J, leaving 11 bases unmatched. The CDR3 has 16 amino acids. The CDR3 bases are TGTGCCAGCAGCCCACATCAATTGGACAGGGGGAACACCATATATTTT. Its translation: CASSPHQLDRGNTIYF. Full variable domain (remainder filled in from reference TRBV7-6 and TRBJ1-3): GAGVSQSPRYKVTKRGQDVALRCDPISGHVSLYWYRQALGQGPEFLTYFNYEAQQDKSGLPNDRFSAERPEGSISTLTIQRTEQRDSAMYRCASSPHQLDRGNTIYFGEGSWLTVV.

The chain combines TRBV4-3 with TRBJ2-5; possible D gene TRBD2, 5 bases. The CDR3 has 17 amino acids. Trimming took off 1 base at V and 2 bases at J, with 17 bases between the two ends. In germline, CDR1 is LGHNA, CDR2 YSLEER. The CDR3 DNA reads TGCGCCAGCAGCCAAGCGAGCACGGGGTCGTTACAAGAGACCCAGTACTTC. It encodes CASSQASTGSLQETQYF.

This chain uses TRBV7-2 with TRBJ1-5; D may be TRBD1 (6 bases). CDR3 size: 14 residues. Germline V gene data show CDR1 as SGHTA and CDR2 as FQGNSA. The V gene lost 4 bases and the J gene lost 7 bases, with 14 bases spanning the gap. The chain's CDR3 is CASSWQGRGQPQHF. CDR3 bases: TGTGCCAGCAGCTGGCAGGGGCGCGGGCAGCCCCAGCATTTT.

A word on this clone: A read error may produce the germline difference seen at one junction end. This chain uses TRBV6-1 with TRBJ2-6; D might be TRBD1 (5 bases). The CDR3 totals 15 residues. The germline gives CDR1 MNHNS, CDR2 SASEGT. CDR3 bases: TGTGCCAGCACTGAAAGGAACTCTGGGGCCAATGTCCTGACTTTC. Translated, it gives CASTERNSGANVLTF.